This TCR beta chain was sequenced during a study of Tregs in tolerant kidney transplant recipients. Clones were read by immunoSEQ multiplex PCR, and TCRdb kept only the in-frame ones, dropping some. The sample has roughly 80,000 clones, roughly 98% seen once. CDR1 and CDR2 from the germline V gene are SNHLY and FYNNEI. Trimming pared 4 bases from V and 11 bases from J, leaving 15 bases between. The CDR3 sequence is 13 residues long. This clone showed up just a few times. The gene calls are TRBV2 and TRBJ1-5; no firm D call. This TCR was recovered from a human donor who received a combined kidney and bone marrow transplant. Sequencing used CD4+ T cells from blood, obtained before the transplant. CDR3 bases: TGTGCCAGCAGTGTCTCCCCTTTAACAGCCCAGCATTTT. It specifies CASSVSPLTAQHF. The complete variable domain, with remaining parts taken from reference TRBV2 and TRBJ1-5, reads EPEVTQTPSHQVTQMGQEVILRCVPISNHLYFYWYRQILGQKVEFLVSFYNNEISEKSEIFDDQFSVERPDGSNFTLKIRSTKLEDSAMYFCASSVSPLTAQHFGDGTRLSIL.